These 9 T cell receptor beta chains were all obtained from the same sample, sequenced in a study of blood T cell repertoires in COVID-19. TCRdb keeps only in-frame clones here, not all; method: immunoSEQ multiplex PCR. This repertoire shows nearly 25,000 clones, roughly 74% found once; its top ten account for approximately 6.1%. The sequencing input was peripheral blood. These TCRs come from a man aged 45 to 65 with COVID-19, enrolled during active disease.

In DNA form, the CDR3 reads TGTGCCAGCAGTGGGCAGGTAGATGGCTACACCTTC. Amino acids: CASSGQVDGYTF. The chain uses TRBV2 and TRBJ1-2; D uncertain. Germline V CDR1 and CDR2: SNHLY, FYNNEI. V was shortened by 4 bases and J by 6 bases, with 9 bases between the two germline ends. This CDR3 comprises 12 residues.

Written as DNA, the CDR3 is TGTGCCAGCAGCAGGACTAGCGGGAACACCGGGGAGCTGTTTTTT. Its protein is CASSRTSGNTGELFF. The chain combines TRBV11-2 with TRBJ2-2; 10 bases match TRBD2. V shed 5 bases and J 1 base; nucleotides not matched to a gene: 1. CDR1 is SGHAT, CDR2 FQNNGV, per germline. The CDR3 has 15 amino acids.

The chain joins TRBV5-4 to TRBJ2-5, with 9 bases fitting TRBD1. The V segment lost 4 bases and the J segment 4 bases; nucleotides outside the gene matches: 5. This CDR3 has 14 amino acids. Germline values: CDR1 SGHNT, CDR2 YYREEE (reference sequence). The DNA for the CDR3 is TGTGCCAGCAGCCCGGACAGGGGACGAGAGACCCAGTACTTC. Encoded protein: CASSPDRGRETQYF.

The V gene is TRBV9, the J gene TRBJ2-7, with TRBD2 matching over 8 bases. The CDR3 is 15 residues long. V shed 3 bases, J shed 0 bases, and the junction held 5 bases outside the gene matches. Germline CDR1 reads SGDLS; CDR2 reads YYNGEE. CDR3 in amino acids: CASSAQRGTSYEQYF. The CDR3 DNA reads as TGTGCCAGCAGCGCCCAGCGGGGGACCTCCTACGAGCAGTACTTC. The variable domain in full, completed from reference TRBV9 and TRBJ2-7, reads DSGVTQTPKHLITATGQRVTLRCSPRSGDLSVYWYQQSLDQGLQFLIQYYNGEERAKGNILERFSAQQFPDLHSELNLSSLELGDSALYFCASSAQRGTSYEQYFGPGTRLTVT.

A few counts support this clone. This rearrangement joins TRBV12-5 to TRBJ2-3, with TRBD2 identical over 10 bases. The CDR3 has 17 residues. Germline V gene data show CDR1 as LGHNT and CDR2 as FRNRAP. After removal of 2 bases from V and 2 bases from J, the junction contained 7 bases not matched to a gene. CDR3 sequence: CASGLTLAGDLTDTQYF. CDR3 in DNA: TGTGCTAGTGGTTTGACGCTAGCGGGGGACCTCACAGATACGCAGTATTTT.

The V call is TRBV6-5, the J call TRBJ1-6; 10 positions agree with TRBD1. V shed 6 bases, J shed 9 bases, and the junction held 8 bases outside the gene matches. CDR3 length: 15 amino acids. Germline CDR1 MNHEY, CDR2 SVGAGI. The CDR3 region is CASRLDRGVISPLHF. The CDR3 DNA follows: TGTGCCAGCAGGCTGGACAGGGGGGTGATTTCACCCCTCCACTTT.

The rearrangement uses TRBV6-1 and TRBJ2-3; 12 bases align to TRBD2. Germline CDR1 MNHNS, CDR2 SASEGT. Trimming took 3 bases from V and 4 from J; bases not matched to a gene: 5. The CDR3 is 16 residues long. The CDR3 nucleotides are TGTGCCAGCAGTGATTGGCTAGCGGGAGGGCCAGATACGCAGTATTTT. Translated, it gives CASSDWLAGGPDTQYF.

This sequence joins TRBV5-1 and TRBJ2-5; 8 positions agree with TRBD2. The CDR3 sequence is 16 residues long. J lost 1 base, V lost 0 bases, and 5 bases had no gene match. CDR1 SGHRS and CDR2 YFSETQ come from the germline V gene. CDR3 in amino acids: CASSLDGGAPQETQYF. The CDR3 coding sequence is TGCGCCAGCAGCTTGGACGGGGGGGCCCCCCAAGAGACCCAGTACTTC.

This CDR3 reads CAWSPVSASGGGDEQFF. Here the CDR3 DNA reads TGTGCCTGGAGTCCGGTTTCGGCTAGCGGGGGAGGGGATGAGCAGTTCTTC. The chain carries TRBV30 and TRBJ2-1; 10 nucleotides line up with TRBD2. This CDR3 is 17 amino acids long. V dropped 2 bases and J dropped 8; count of bases not matched to a gene: 15. CDR1 is GTSNPN and CDR2 is SVGIG in the germline V gene (reference sequence).